This T cell receptor beta chain was documented in a study of CD8+ T cells in alopecia areata. Study background: A regimen of oral tofacitinib, 5 to 10 mg twice daily, was given to treated patients. Overall study findings and caveats: Higher clonality than in normal scalp was seen in lesional scalp, especially alopecia totalis/universalis.

Concerning this clone itself: The antigen is not known. Other DNA variants within this sample encode the same CDR3.

As for treatment: oral pan-JAK inhibitor, 5-10 mg twice daily. The V gene end was trimmed by 0 bases and the J gene end by 1 base; junction bases not matched to a gene: 0. CDR1 is SGDLS and CDR2 is YYNGEE in the germline V gene. This CDR3 has 14 residues. cDNA serving as the sequencing template came from extracted, reverse transcribed RNA. Sequenced by immunoSEQ multiplex PCR; TCRdb stores in-frame clones only, minus some. This sample carries more than 200,000 clones, roughly three fifths of them seen once, and the ten largest clones take 0.95% to 1.5%. Sequences were derived from CD4+ T cells sorted from blood, sampled at roughly week 45, from a patient treated with tofacitinib. The chain couples TRBV9 to TRBJ1-1; 7 positions agree with TRBD1. This sequence originates from a human donor with alopecia areata. CDR3 sequence: CASSVGQGNTEAFF. The CDR3 nucleotides read TGTGCCAGCAGCGTAGGACAGGGGAACACTGAAGCTTTCTTT.